The T cell receptor beta chain described here comes from a study of identifying expanded T cells in peripheral blood. Study-level points and caveats: Technical replicates showed approximately 1.2 changed clones; approximately 2 weeks approximately 15; four weeks 19. Two-week clone count variance significantly increased as total template count grew.

The assay was immunoSEQ multiplex PCR, and TCRdb's table has in-frame clones only and misses some. Altogether 80,000 to 90,000 clones are present, 75% to 90% being singletons, with the ten largest covering 5.5% to 6.5%. Worth noting for this clone: The target antigen is unknown.

After removal of 5 bases from V and 1 base from J, the junction contained 1 base not matched to a gene. The germline gives CDR1 MNHNY, CDR2 SVGAGI (reference sequence). CDR3 size: 14 residues. Sequencing used blood. The sequence came from a person aged 18-69 years in good health. The chain links TRBV6-6 to TRBJ2-3, with 9 nucleotides matching TRBD2. CDR3 DNA: TGTGCCAGCAGTGTAGCGGGGGGCACAGATACGCAGTATTTT. This codes for CASSVAGGTDTQYF.